The clone carrying this TCR beta chain has just a few counts. This specimen belongs to a study of T-cell memory formation after mild COVID-19. In the study overall: TCR clustering was largely donor specific.

TCRdb re-called the 5' RACE reads through MiXCR, storing one row per CDR3 protein. The table includes about 470,000 distinct CDR3 sequences, 18% detected once. Trimming took 0 bases from V and 4 from J; bases not matched to a gene: 6. This CDR3 has 15 residues. Germline V gives CDR1 SGHRS, CDR2 YFSETQ. The receptor comes from an adult woman who had mild COVID-19 (a few samples of this study predate the infection). Cell type and time point are not known. The chain carries TRBV5-1 and TRBJ1-1, with 7 bases aligning to TRBD1. The sequenced sample was PBMCs or a T cell subset sorted from them (not recorded which). CDR3 sequence reads: CASSLGQGYRTEAFF. The CDR3, as DNA: TGCGCCAGCAGCTTGGGACAGGGATATCGCACTGAAGCTTTCTTT.